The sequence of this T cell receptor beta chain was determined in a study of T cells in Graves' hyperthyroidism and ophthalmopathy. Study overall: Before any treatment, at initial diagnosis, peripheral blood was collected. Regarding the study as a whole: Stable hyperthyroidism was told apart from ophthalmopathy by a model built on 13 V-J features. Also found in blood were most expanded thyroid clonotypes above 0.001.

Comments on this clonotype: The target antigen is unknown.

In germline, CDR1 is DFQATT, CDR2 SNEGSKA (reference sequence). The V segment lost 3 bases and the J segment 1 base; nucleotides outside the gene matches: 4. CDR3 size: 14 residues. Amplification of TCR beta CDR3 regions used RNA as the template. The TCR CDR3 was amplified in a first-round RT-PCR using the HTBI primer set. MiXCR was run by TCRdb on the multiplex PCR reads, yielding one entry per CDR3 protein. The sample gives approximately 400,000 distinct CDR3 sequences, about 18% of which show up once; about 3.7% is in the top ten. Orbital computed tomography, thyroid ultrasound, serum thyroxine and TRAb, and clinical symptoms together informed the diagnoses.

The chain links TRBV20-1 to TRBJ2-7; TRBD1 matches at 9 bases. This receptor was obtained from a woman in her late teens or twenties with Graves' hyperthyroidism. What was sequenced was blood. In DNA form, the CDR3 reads TGCAGTGCTAGCCGGGGGACAGGGTCCTACGAGCAGTACTTC. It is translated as CSASRGTGSYEQYF.